The 6 T cell receptor beta chains reported below all come from one sample, sequenced in a study of T cell responses to AZD1222 COVID-19 vaccine. Generated by immunoSEQ multiplex PCR, the TCRdb table keeps only in-frame clones and is missing some. Of some 200,000 clones in the sample, roughly 91% were seen once. Specimen: peripheral blood, collected on day 0 of AZD1222 vaccination. The receptors derive from an adult in good health.

V usage is TRBV18 and J usage is TRBJ2-3; D gene ambiguous. Germline CDR1 KGHSH, CDR2 LQKENI. This CDR3 has 15 residues. V shed 5 bases and J shed 0 bases, with 12 bases lying between them. The CDR3 DNA follows: TGTGCCAGCTCAAAACTTACGTCTAGCACAGATACGCAGTATTTT. Its translation: CASSKLTSSTDTQYF.

The chain has TRBV5-4 and TRBJ2-1; D remains unclear. V was trimmed by 0 bases and J by 7 bases, leaving 5 bases between them. The length of the CDR3 is 12 residues. Germline V gives CDR1 SGHNT, CDR2 YYREEE (reference sequence). CDR3 in DNA: TGTGCCAGCAGCTTGGATTGGAATGAGCAGTTCTTC. Encoded protein: CASSLDWNEQFF.

The genes are TRBV10-3 and TRBJ1-2; a weak D match, TRBD1 (5 bases). Germline lookup yields CDR1 ENHRY and CDR2 SYGVKD. CDR3 length equals 14 residues. The V and J ends lost 4 bases and 4 bases respectively, with 13 bases between them. CDR3 amino acids: CAISAPRGGYGYTF. CDR3 DNA: TGTGCCATCAGTGCCCCTCGGGGGGGCTATGGCTACACCTTC.

The rearrangement joins TRBV28 to TRBJ1-2; D is possibly TRBD1 (5 bases). From germline, CDR1 is MDHEN and CDR2 SYDVKM. V gave up 3 bases and J gave up 4 bases, with 9 bases separating them. The CDR3 contains 13 residues. CDR3 in amino acids: CASSLWGGYGYTF. CDR3 DNA: TGTGCCAGCAGTTTGTGGGGGGGCTATGGCTACACCTTC.

The chain recombines TRBV2 with TRBJ1-4; 7 positions match TRBD1. This CDR3 has 13 residues. Germline CDR1 is SNHLY and CDR2 is FYNNEI. The V and J ends lost 6 bases and 8 bases, in that order; junction bases with no gene match: 6. Written as DNA, the CDR3 is TGTGCCAGCAGGTCAGGGGGGGGAGAAAAACTGTTTTTT. This translates into CASRSGGGEKLFF. Combining the CDR3 with reference TRBV2 and TRBJ1-4 gives the whole variable domain EPEVTQTPSHQVTQMGQEVILRCVPISNHLYFYWYRQILGQKVEFLVSFYNNEISEKSEIFDDQFSVERPDGSNFTLKIRSTKLEDSAMYFCASRSGGGEKLFFGSGTQLSVL.

The gene calls are TRBV6-5 and TRBJ2-3; 8 nucleotides agree with TRBD2. CDR3 length: 15 residues. After removal of 6 bases from V and 0 bases from J, the junction contained 5 bases not matched to a gene. CDR1 is MNHEY, CDR2 SVGAGI, per germline. CDR3 coding DNA: TGTGCCAGCAGCCAGCGGGGGTTTAGCACAGATACGCAGTATTTT. This sequence encodes CASSQRGFSTDTQYF.